This TCR beta chain was documented in a study of PD-1 blockade in classical Hodgkin lymphoma. Study results and caveats: Partial responders and progressors had significantly lower baseline TCR diversity. Before treatment, TCR diversity in newly diagnosed patients was reportedly lower than in healthy donors. CD4+ TCR diversity, unlike CD8+, climbed significantly by C4D1. Individuals initiating nivolumab under 1 year after ASCT were excluded.

Of note for this clone: Its antigen remains unidentified.

This table comes from immunoSEQ multiplex PCR, and its TCRdb copy is limited to in-frame clones, with some not included. This table has fewer than 95,000 clones, under 85% appearing once. Stated time point: cycle 4 day 1 (C4D1), after more than five weeks of nivolumab. Autologous stem cell transplantation was followed by relapse in every patient, and brentuximab vedotin exposure varied. Germline lookup yields CDR1 SEHNR and CDR2 FQNEAQ (reference sequence). The V end was cut by 7 bases, the J end by 4 bases, with 10 bases between. The CDR3 has 12 residues. This TCR was sampled from a human donor with classical Hodgkin lymphoma. The chain joins TRBV7-9 to TRBJ1-2; D is perhaps TRBD1 (6 bases). The sample was peripheral blood mononuclear cells (PBMCs), taken before the fourth cycle of nivolumab. The CDR3 DNA follows: TGTGCCAGCACAGGGGAGATCTATGGCTACACCTTC. It translates to CASTGEIYGYTF.